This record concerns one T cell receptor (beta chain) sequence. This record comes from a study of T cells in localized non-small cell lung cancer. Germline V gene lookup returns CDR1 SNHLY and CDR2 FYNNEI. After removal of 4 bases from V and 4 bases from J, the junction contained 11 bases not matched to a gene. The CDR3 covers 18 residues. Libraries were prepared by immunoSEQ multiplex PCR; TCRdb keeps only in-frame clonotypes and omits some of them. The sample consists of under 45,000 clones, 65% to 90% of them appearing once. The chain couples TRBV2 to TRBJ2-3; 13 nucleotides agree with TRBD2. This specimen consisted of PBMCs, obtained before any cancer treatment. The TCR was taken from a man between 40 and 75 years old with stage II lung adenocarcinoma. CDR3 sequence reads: CASSVTSGGGPEADTQYF. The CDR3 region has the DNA TGTGCCAGCAGTGTCACTAGCGGGGGGGGGCCGGAAGCAGATACGCAGTATTTT.